This T cell receptor beta chain emerged from a study of OX40 agonist ivuxolimab in advanced cancers. Study overall: Six ivuxolimab dose levels, 0.01 to 10 mg/kg, were given intravenously every 2 weeks. Having had anti-PD-1, anti-PD-L1 or anti-CTLA-4 therapy before was allowed, and about 42% had some. Study observations and caveats: Expanded clones tended on average to be more numerous among CD8+ T cells than CD4+.

Sequenced by immunoSEQ multiplex PCR; TCRdb stores in-frame clones only, minus some. This table holds 70,000 or so clones, more than 80% found once. About this clone: Its antigen is undetermined.

CDR3 length: 14 amino acids. V was clipped by 3 bases and J by 7 bases; unmatched bases: 5. The germline V gene has CDR1 SGHNT and CDR2 YENEEA. The origin of this receptor is an adult with an advanced solid tumor such as melanoma, head and neck, liver or kidney cancer. This chain uses TRBV11-3 with TRBJ1-3; TRBD1 aligns across 8 bases. The sequences come from CD4+ or CD8+ T cells sorted from blood, collected in a trial of the OX40 agonist ivuxolimab. For the CDR3, the DNA is TGTGCCAGCAGCTTGGACAGGGAGGTCAACACCATATATTTT. It specifies CASSLDREVNTIYF.